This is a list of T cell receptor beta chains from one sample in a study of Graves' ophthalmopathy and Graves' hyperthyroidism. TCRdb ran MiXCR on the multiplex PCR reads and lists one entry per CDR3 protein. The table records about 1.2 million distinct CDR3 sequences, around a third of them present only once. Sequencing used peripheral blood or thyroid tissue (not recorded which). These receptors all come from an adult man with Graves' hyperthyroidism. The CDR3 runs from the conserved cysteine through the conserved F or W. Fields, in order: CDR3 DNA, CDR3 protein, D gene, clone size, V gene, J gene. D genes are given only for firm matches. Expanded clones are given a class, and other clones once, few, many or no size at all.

TGCAGCGTTCTGGCGGGAGGGTCCTCGTCCCAGTACTTC	CSVLAGGSSSQYF	TRBD2	many	TRBV29-1	TRBJ2-5
TGCAGCCCCGGAGGACAGGGAGCCAGGAATGAAAAACTGTTTTTT	CSPGGQGARNEKLFF	TRBD1	NA	TRBV29-1	TRBJ1-4
TGTGCCACCAGCTTAGAGGTAGCCGGGGAGCTGTTTTTT	CATSLEVAGELFF	NA	many	TRBV24-1	TRBJ2-2
TGTGCCAGCAGCCCTCTGTCGACAGGGAGCACCGGGGAGCTGCTTTTT	CASSPLSTGSTGELLF	TRBD1	NA	TRBV10-3	TRBJ2-2
TGCAGCGTTGAAGCGGGAGGGTACGACGTCCTGACTTTC	CSVEAGGYDVLTF	TRBD2	NA	TRBV29-1	TRBJ2-6
TGTGCCAGCAGTCGGACAGGGGGCCACGAGCAGCACTTC	CASSRTGGHEQHF	TRBD1	once	TRBV3-1	TRBJ2-7
TGTGCCAGCAGTGAACTAAGCCCCAGGGCCAACTATGGCTACACCTTC	CASSELSPRANYGYTF	NA	many	TRBV2	TRBJ1-2
TGTGCCACGTCCCTAGGGGGGGGCGCCAGCAGTTCTGGGGCCAACGTCCTGACTTTC	CATSLGGGASSSGANVLTF	NA	NA	TRBV24-1	TRBJ2-6
TGCAGTGCTCTGCGCCAAGAGACCCAGTACTTC	CSALRQETQYF	NA	NA	TRBV20-1	TRBJ2-5
TGTGCCAGCGCGCCAGCGCGCGGGATCTACGAGCAGTACTTC	CASAPARGIYEQYF	NA	NA	TRBV6-5	TRBJ2-7
TGTGCCAGTAGCGGGACCGCCGGGCTTGGCGAGCAGTACTTC	CASSGTAGLGEQYF	NA	NA	TRBV19	TRBJ2-7
TGTGCCAGCAGCCCGGGACTAGCGGGAGGAGGGGAGACCCAGTACTTC	CASSPGLAGGGETQYF	TRBD2	many	TRBV7-9	TRBJ2-5
TGTGCCAGCAGCCGACTTGACAGGTCCCAAGAGACCCAGTACTTC	CASSRLDRSQETQYF	NA	NA	TRBV12-3/TRBV12-4	TRBJ2-5
TGTGCCAGTAGTATTGTAAAGCAAGAGACCCAGTACTTC	CASSIVKQETQYF	NA	few	TRBV19	TRBJ2-5
TGTGCCAGCAGCTCAGGACTAGCGGAGGGATACACCGGGGAGCTGTTTTTT	CASSSGLAEGYTGELFF	TRBD2	many	TRBV7-2	TRBJ2-2
TGCAGCGTTAGCCGGGGGAACTATGGCTACACCTTC	CSVSRGNYGYTF	NA	NA	TRBV29-1	TRBJ1-2
TGCAGTGCGGGCGGGACCACAGGGTCCCAGTACTTC	CSAGGTTGSQYF	NA	few	TRBV20-1	TRBJ2-5
TGTGCCAGCACCGGCGAGGACGGCATGAACACTGAAGCTTTCTTT	CASTGEDGMNTEAFF	NA	NA	TRBV10-2	TRBJ1-1
TGTGCCACCAGTGATTCCAACCAGTATCAGCCCCAGCATTTT	CATSDSNQYQPQHF	NA	many	TRBV24-1	TRBJ1-5
TGCGCCAGCAGCTGGGGGACAGGGAACTATCAGCCCCAGCATTTT	CASSWGTGNYQPQHF	TRBD1	NA	TRBV5-1	TRBJ1-5
TGCGCCAGCAGCTTGTCTTCGCAGCGGAGCGGGGAGACCCAGTACTTC	CASSLSSQRSGETQYF	NA	many	TRBV5-1	TRBJ2-5
TGCGCCAGCGCGGGACAGGAAACCTACGAGCAGTACTTC	CASAGQETYEQYF	TRBD1	NA	TRBV10-2	TRBJ2-7
TGTGCCAGCAGCAGGGGACAGGGGAACCACAATGAGCAGTTCTTC	CASSRGQGNHNEQFF	TRBD1	few	TRBV7-9	TRBJ2-1
TGTGCCAGCAGCTTACTCGACAGGGGGCCCTTCTATGGCTACACCTTC	CASSLLDRGPFYGYTF	TRBD1	NA	TRBV29-1	TRBJ1-2
TGTGCCAGCAGTCCCGACAGGGGCGCCATTCCACCCCTCCACTTT	CASSPDRGAIPPLHF	TRBD1	many	TRBV12-3/TRBV12-4	TRBJ1-6
TGTGCCATCAGTGAGTTGAGCAGAAGAAATGAAAAACTGTTTTTT	CAISELSRRNEKLFF	NA	few	TRBV10-3	TRBJ1-4
TGTGCCAGCAGGGGGGCGGGACTAGCGGACAACGAGCAGTACTTC	CASRGAGLADNEQYF	TRBD2	few	TRBV10-3	TRBJ2-7
TGCAGTGCTATCGGGGGCTATGGCTACACCTTC	CSAIGGYGYTF	NA	many	TRBV20-1	TRBJ1-2
TGCAGCGTTGTCAGCCCGAAGGAGAACTCTGGGGCCAACGTCCTGACTTTC	CSVVSPKENSGANVLTF	NA	many	TRBV29-1	TRBJ2-6
TGTGCCAGCAGCTTAGCGGGGGGCCGCTGGGAGCAGTACTTC	CASSLAGGRWEQYF	NA	many	TRBV7-2	TRBJ2-7
TGTGCCAGCAGCCAAACGACAGGGGGCTTTAACTATGGCTACACCTTC	CASSQTTGGFNYGYTF	TRBD1	NA	TRBV7-2	TRBJ1-2
TGTGCCAGCAGCTTGGCGGGAGGGGGAGAGACTGAAGCTTTCTTT	CASSLAGGGETEAFF	NA	NA	TRBV7-2	TRBJ1-1
TGCGCCAGCAGCCAAGATCGGGTTCGCGGGAAATCAACCTACGAGCAGTACTTC	CASSQDRVRGKSTYEQYF	NA	NA	TRBV5-1	TRBJ2-7
TGTGCCAGCAGCTTGTACGGGGAAGACCGCAATCAGCCCCAGCATTTT	CASSLYGEDRNQPQHF	NA	many	TRBV5-6	TRBJ1-5
TGTGCCAGCAGCTTGGAGCAGGGTGGTGAAAAACTGTTTTTT	CASSLEQGGEKLFF	NA	NA	TRBV5-6	TRBJ1-4
TGTGCCAGCAGCCATTCTGAGACCCAGTACTTC	CASSHSETQYF	NA	many	TRBV14	TRBJ2-5
TGTGCCAGCAGCTTGGGGACTATTGAAGCTTTCTTT	CASSLGTIEAFF	NA	NA	TRBV5-8	TRBJ1-1
TGCAGTGCCAACCCCTACGGGGGAGAACAAGAGACCCAGTACTTC	CSANPYGGEQETQYF	NA	few	TRBV20-1	TRBJ2-5
TGTGCCAGCAGACCCACAGGGGTGACCGGGGAGCTGTTTTTT	CASRPTGVTGELFF	TRBD1	NA	TRBV7-2	TRBJ2-2
TGTGCCAGCTCAAGGACAGGGGAGGGCTACGAGCAGTACTTC	CASSRTGEGYEQYF	TRBD1	NA	TRBV18	TRBJ2-7
TGCAGCGTTGAAGGGGAACAGCACTACGAGCAGTACTTC	CSVEGEQHYEQYF	NA	many	TRBV29-1	TRBJ2-7
TGTGCCATCAGGAGAGGGACAGGCGACAAACCCCTCCACTTT	CAIRRGTGDKPLHF	TRBD1	few	TRBV10-3	TRBJ1-6
TGTGCCAGCAGCTTCTACAGGGGAGAGACCCAGTACTTC	CASSFYRGETQYF	TRBD1	many	TRBV11-2	TRBJ2-5
TGTGCCAGTAGTGCCAACTTCAGGGGGCAGAGGTGGGCTTTCTTT	CASSANFRGQRWAFF	TRBD1	many	TRBV19	TRBJ1-1
TGCGCCAGCAGCTTGGAACACGCATTGGGGGAGACCCAGTACTTC	CASSLEHALGETQYF	NA	NA	TRBV5-1	TRBJ2-5
TGTGCCAGCAGCTTAGCGGTCGGTTCTGACACTGAAGCTTTCTTT	CASSLAVGSDTEAFF	NA	NA	TRBV7-9	TRBJ1-1
TGTGCCAGCAGGGGGACCGGGACAGGGTCCTACGAGCAGTACTTC	CASRGTGTGSYEQYF	TRBD1	many	TRBV6-6	TRBJ2-7
TGCAGTGCTAGAGATTCTAGCGCAGACTTC	CSARDSSADF	NA	many	TRBV20-1	TRBJ2-7
TGCGCCAGCAGTGTCCAGGGGAGTGTGTACGAGCAGTACTTC	CASSVQGSVYEQYF	NA	many	TRBV5-1	TRBJ2-7
TGCGCCAGCAGCCCCTCCCGGACAGGGGACGAGCAGTACTTC	CASSPSRTGDEQYF	TRBD1	few	TRBV5-1	TRBJ2-7
TGTGCCAGCAGCTTAGCAGGGTATCCGAACACCGGGGAGCTGTTTTTT	CASSLAGYPNTGELFF	NA	many	TRBV7-2	TRBJ2-2
TGTGCCAGCAGTACCGGGGGGATGAACACTGAAGCTCTCTTT	CASSTGGMNTEALF	NA	NA	TRBV12-3/TRBV12-4	TRBJ1-1
TGCAGCGTTGCGACTAGCGGGGGGAACTATGGCTACACCTTC	CSVATSGGNYGYTF	NA	few	TRBV29-1	TRBJ1-2
TGTGCCAGCAGCTTACGGGCAGGGACCTACGAGCAGTACTTC	CASSLRAGTYEQYF	NA	once	TRBV11-1	TRBJ2-7